This TCR beta chain was documented in a study of Ad26.COV2.S vaccination and SARS-CoV-2 variants. On the study more broadly: Enrollment placed the donor in the COV1001 Ad26.COV2.S trial arm. Notes on the study in general: Non-spike TCR breadth showed similarity between vaccine and placebo recipients.

CDR3 size: 16 residues. In germline, CDR1 is SGHDT, CDR2 YYEEEE. The ends were cut back, 4 bases at V and 5 bases at J, with 20 bases in the middle. Treatment: some 20 received Ad26.COV2.S at low or high dose, single or two shots; roughly five received placebo; per-sample allocation not given. Sampling happened 63 days after the first vaccine or placebo injection. Using immunoSEQ multiplex PCR, the repertoire was profiled, and TCRdb retains in-frame clones only, with some absent. This table has 200,000 to 300,000 clones, approximately 87% appearing once. Comment on this clone: Its antigen is not identified.

The sequencing used peripheral blood, collected in a trial of Ad26.COV2.S vaccine versus placebo. This receptor was identified in a person aged 18-60 years who received the Ad26.COV2.S COVID-19 vaccine or a placebo. The chain employs TRBV5-6 and TRBJ2-3, with D perhaps matching TRBD1 or TRBD2 (5 bases each). The CDR3 sequence: CASSESGTAQGDTQYF. Written as DNA, the CDR3 is TGTGCCAGCAGCGAGTCCGGGACCGCCCAAGGAGATACGCAGTATTTT.